This T cell receptor (beta chain) comes out of a study of long-term antiretroviral therapy in people with HIV. Regarding this clone: Its specificity is not known.

immunoSEQ v3.0 was run at survey level. Assay: immunoSEQ multiplex PCR; the TCRdb copy retains only in-frame clones and omits some. The sample lists around 10,000 clones; less than 90% were seen once. Findings and caveats of the study: Repertoires looked antigen-experienced, with only a slight naive shift after ART. Blood sampling spanned 2004 to 2017, possibly under older ART regimens.

From each donor, at least one pre-ART PBMC sample and at least two post-ART PBMC samples were obtained. There were 1-10 million cryopreserved PBMC in the samples before DNA extraction. Between the trimmed V and J ends, which lost 0 bases and 5 bases, there was a span of 11 bases. This CDR3 contains 14 residues. Germline V gene sequence: CDR1 SGHNT, CDR2 YYREEE (reference sequence). Here the sequenced sample was unsorted PBMCs, taken 0.3 years before starting antiretroviral therapy. The sequence came from a man aged 25 to 45 with HIV. The chain links TRBV5-4 to TRBJ1-1; D perhaps matches TRBD1 (5 bases). CDR3 sequence (DNA): TGTGCCAGCAGCTTGGTGGGGGGGGGAACTGAAGCTTTCTTT. This codes for CASSLVGGGTEAFF.